This T cell receptor (beta chain) is from a study of CD8+ T cells in alopecia areata. cDNA prepared by RNA extraction and subsequent reverse transcription served as the template for sequencing. Method: immunoSEQ multiplex PCR; TCRdb's copy keeps in-frame clones and lacks some. The data show under 110,000 clones, 55% to 70% seen once. Specified treatment: oral pan-JAK inhibitor, 5-10 mg twice daily. From alopecia areata patients, lesional scalp punch biopsies and peripheral blood were collected. General study results and limits: The study found higher clonality in lesional than normal scalp, especially in alopecia totalis/universalis.

CDR1 and CDR2 (germline): SQVTM, ANQGSEA. V was clipped by 6 bases and J by 13 bases, with 24 bases between them. The CDR3 runs 13 residues. Comment on this clone: What it recognizes is unknown.

This receptor was identified in a human donor with alopecia areata. The chain recombines TRBV29-1 with TRBJ1-2; D not certain. The sequencing here drew on CD8+ T cells sorted from blood, taken at week 56, from a patient treated with tofacitinib. The CDR3 is CSVHPIVGSERTF. The CDR3, as DNA: TGCAGCGTCCACCCCATTGTGGGGTCAGAGCGCACCTTC.